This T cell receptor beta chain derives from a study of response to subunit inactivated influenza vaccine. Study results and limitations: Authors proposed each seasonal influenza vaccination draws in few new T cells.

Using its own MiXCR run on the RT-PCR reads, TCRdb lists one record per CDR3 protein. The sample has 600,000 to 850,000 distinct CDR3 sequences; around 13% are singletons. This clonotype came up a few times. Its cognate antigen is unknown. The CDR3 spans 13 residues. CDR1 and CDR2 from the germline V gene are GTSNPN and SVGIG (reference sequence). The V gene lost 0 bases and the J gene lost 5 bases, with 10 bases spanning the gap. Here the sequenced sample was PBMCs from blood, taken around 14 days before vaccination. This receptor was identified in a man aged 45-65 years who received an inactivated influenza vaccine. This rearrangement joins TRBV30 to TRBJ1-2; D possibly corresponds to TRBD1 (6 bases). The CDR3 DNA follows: TGTGCCTGGAGTGTAGGGGGATTTTATGGCTACACCTTC. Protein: CAWSVGGFYGYTF.